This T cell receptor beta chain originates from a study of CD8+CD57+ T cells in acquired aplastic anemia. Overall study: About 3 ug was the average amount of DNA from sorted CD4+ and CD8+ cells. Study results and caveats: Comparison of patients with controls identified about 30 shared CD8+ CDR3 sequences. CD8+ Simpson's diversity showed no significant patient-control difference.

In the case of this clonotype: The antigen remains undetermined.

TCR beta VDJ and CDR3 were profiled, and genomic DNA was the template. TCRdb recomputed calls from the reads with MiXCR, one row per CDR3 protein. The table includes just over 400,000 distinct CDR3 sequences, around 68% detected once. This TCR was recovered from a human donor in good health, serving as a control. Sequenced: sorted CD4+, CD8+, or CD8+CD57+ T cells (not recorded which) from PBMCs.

CDR3 nucleotides: TGTGCCTGCCCAGGGGGATATGGAAACACCATATATTTT. Translated, it gives CACPGGYGNTIYF. The rearrangement joins TRBV6-6 to TRBJ1-3, with 7 bases fitting TRBD1. CDR1 MNHNY and CDR2 SVGAGI come from the germline V gene (reference sequence). The V segment lost 11 bases and the J segment 3 bases; nucleotides outside the gene matches: 7. The CDR3 has 13 residues.